The 15 T cell receptor beta chains in this list originate from one sample, sequenced in a study of radiation and T cells in renal cell carcinoma. Stated time point: blood 4 weeks post-SBRT, at nephrectomy. Treatment specified: 15 Gy SBRT to primary tumor, nephrectomy 4 weeks later. The method was immunoSEQ multiplex PCR; TCRdb's version includes in-frame clones alone and lacks a portion of them. The sample includes about 170,000 clones, roughly 90% of them seen just once. The sample was blood, taken from a patient whose treatment included radiotherapy and nephrectomy. Every receptor here comes from a woman aged 50 to 60 with renal cell carcinoma.

Only a few counts were recorded for this clone. Other DNA sequences in the sample encode the same CDR3. V is TRBV5-1 and J is TRBJ1-1; D is unresolved. The germline CDR1 and CDR2 sequences are SGHRS and YFSETQ. V lost 0 bases, J lost 0 bases, and 6 bases lay in between. The CDR3 is made up of 14 amino acids. CDR3: CASSLAGMNTEAFF. CDR3 coding DNA: TGCGCCAGCAGCTTGGCCGGGATGAACACTGAAGCTTTCTTT.

The chain couples TRBV9 to TRBJ1-6; 7 nucleotides line up with TRBD1. The germline V gene encodes CDR1 SGDLS and CDR2 YYNGEE. There are 16 residues in the CDR3. Trimming took 2 bases from V and 7 from J; bases not matched to a gene: 9. This CDR3 reads CASSVDPGTVNSPLHF. As DNA, the CDR3 is TGTGCCAGCAGCGTCGACCCCGGGACAGTAAATTCACCCCTCCACTTT.

The chain couples TRBV7-9 to TRBJ1-4, with D possibly matching TRBD1 (6 bases). Germline assignment: CDR1 SEHNR and CDR2 FQNEAQ (reference sequence). Between the trimmed V and J ends, which lost 5 bases and 12 bases, there was a span of 16 bases. This CDR3 region has 13 residues. The CDR3 nucleotides read TGTGCCAGCAGCCAACCCGACAGGAAGGAACTGTTTTTT. Encoded protein: CASSQPDRKELFF. The variable domain in full, with the rest retrieved from reference TRBV7-9 and TRBJ1-4, is DTGVSQNPRHKITKRGQNVTFRCDPISEHNRLYWYRQTLGQGPEFLTYFQNEAQLEKSRLLSDRFSAERPKGSFSTLEIQRTEQGDSAMYLCASSQPDRKELFFGSGTQLSVL.

To note about this clone: One end of the junction does not line up with germline, which may come from a read error. The chain recombines TRBV10-3 with TRBJ2-7; 7 bases map to TRBD2. This CDR3 region has 9 residues. Germline loops: CDR1 ENHRY, CDR2 SYGVKD. CDR3 amino acids: CPGGREQYF. The CDR3 DNA is TGCCCGGGGGGAAGGGAGCAGTACTTC.

The chain links TRBV5-1 to TRBJ2-5; the D gene is possibly TRBD1 (6 bases). Per germline, CDR1 SGHRS and CDR2 YFSETQ. This CDR3 is built from 14 residues. V was cut by 1 base and J by 5 bases, with 12 bases left in between. The CDR3 DNA reads TGCGCCAGCAGCTTGTTTAACAGGGCGGAGACCCAGTACTTC. Its translation is CASSLFNRAETQYF.

This chain connects TRBV5-1 to TRBJ1-4; 11 bases fit TRBD1. The germline V gene encodes CDR1 SGHRS and CDR2 YFSETQ. The CDR3 is 15 amino acids. Unmatched junction bases numbered 6, after V lost 4 bases and J lost 7 bases. The CDR3 DNA follows: TGCGCCAGCAGCCCAACCGGGACAGGGGGTGAAAAACTGTTTTTT. Translation: CASSPTGTGGEKLFF. Variable domain in full (rest from reference TRBV5-1 and TRBJ1-4): KAGVTQTPRYLIKTRGQQVTLSCSPISGHRSVSWYQQTPGQGLQFLFEYFSETQRNKGNFPGRFSGRQFSNSRSEMNVSTLELGDSALYLCASSPTGTGGEKLFFGSGTQLSVL.

The chain employs TRBV29-1 and TRBJ2-2, with unresolved D. V lost 4 bases and J lost 7, with 13 bases in between. The CDR3 extends over 13 amino acids. The V gene's germline CDR1 is SQVTM and CDR2 ANQGSEA. The CDR3 coding sequence is TGCAGCGTTGTCATCATGGGGAACGGGGAGCTGTTTTTT. Encoded protein: CSVVIMGNGELFF.

The rearrangement uses TRBV4-3 and TRBJ1-5; the match to TRBD1 covers 7 bases. The CDR3 is 15 residues long. Germline CDR1 reads LGHNA; CDR2 reads YSLEER. V was pared by 0 bases and J by 7 bases, with 6 bases of the junction left unmatched. The CDR3 region is CASSQDGQGGQPQHF. The CDR3 DNA is TGCGCCAGCAGCCAAGATGGGCAGGGGGGACAGCCCCAGCATTTT.

DNA of the CDR3: TGTGCCAGCAGCTTAGGCAGCCCGGCCTACAATGAGCAGTTCTTC. This sequence encodes CASSLGSPAYNEQFF. The rearrangement links TRBV13 to TRBJ2-1, with D unclear. V gave up 0 bases and J gave up 2 bases, with 8 bases separating them. This CDR3 has 15 residues. Germline assignment: CDR1 PRHDT and CDR2 FYEKMQ (reference sequence).

The chain carries TRBV6-5 and TRBJ1-1, with 8 positions matching TRBD1. The V and J ends lost 0 bases and 5 bases, in that order; junction bases with no gene match: 5. The CDR3 has 15 amino acids. CDR1 is MNHEY, CDR2 SVGAGI, per germline. CDR3: CASSYSNRGWTEAFF. CDR3 coding DNA: TGTGCCAGCAGTTACTCGAACAGGGGGTGGACTGAAGCTTTCTTT.

The chain employs TRBV6-1 and TRBJ1-2; D is unclear. Per the germline V gene, CDR1 is MNHNS and CDR2 is SASEGT. This CDR3 is 12 amino acids long. Trimming removed 11 bases from V and 1 base from J, with 11 bases in between. The CDR3 loop is CASDPVNYGYTF. CDR3 nucleotide sequence: TGTGCCTCCGATCCAGTTAACTATGGCTACACCTTC.

This chain connects TRBV7-9 to TRBJ2-5; tentatively, D is TRBD2 (5 bases). Per germline, CDR1 SEHNR and CDR2 FQNEAQ (reference sequence). The CDR3 is 12 residues long. With 7 bases removed from V and 1 base from J, the gap between germline ends came to 7 bases. CDR3 coding DNA: TGTGCCAGCAACCGGGGCCAAGAGACCCAGTACTTC. Protein: CASNRGQETQYF.

This chain uses TRBV7-8 with TRBJ1-4; 7 bases are shared with TRBD1. V shed 11 bases, J shed 12 bases, and the junction held 15 bases outside the gene matches. From germline, CDR1 is SGHVS and CDR2 FQNEAQ. The CDR3 is 13 residues long. The CDR3, as DNA: TGTGCCGCAAGGAGACAGGGTGATTGGGAACTGTTTTTT. This gives the protein CAARRQGDWELFF.

The V call is TRBV4-2, the J call TRBJ2-4, with 10 nucleotides matching TRBD2. Losses at the gene ends were 0 bases for V and 9 bases for J; bases not matched to a gene: 8. The germline V gene encodes CDR1 LGHNA and CDR2 YNFKEQ. CDR3 length: 16 amino acids. CDR3 DNA: TGTGCCAGCAGCCAAGATAGCGGGACTAGCGAACTCATTCAGTACTTC. This gives the protein CASSQDSGTSELIQYF.

The chain couples TRBV6-5 to TRBJ2-1; D may be TRBD1 (5 bases). V was shortened by 8 bases and J by 11 bases, with 13 bases between the two germline ends. This CDR3 is built from 11 residues. Germline V lookup: CDR1 MNHEY, CDR2 SVGAGI. The DNA of the CDR3 is TGTGCCAGCGCTGACTGGGGCCAGCAGTTCTTC. As protein: CASADWGQQFF.